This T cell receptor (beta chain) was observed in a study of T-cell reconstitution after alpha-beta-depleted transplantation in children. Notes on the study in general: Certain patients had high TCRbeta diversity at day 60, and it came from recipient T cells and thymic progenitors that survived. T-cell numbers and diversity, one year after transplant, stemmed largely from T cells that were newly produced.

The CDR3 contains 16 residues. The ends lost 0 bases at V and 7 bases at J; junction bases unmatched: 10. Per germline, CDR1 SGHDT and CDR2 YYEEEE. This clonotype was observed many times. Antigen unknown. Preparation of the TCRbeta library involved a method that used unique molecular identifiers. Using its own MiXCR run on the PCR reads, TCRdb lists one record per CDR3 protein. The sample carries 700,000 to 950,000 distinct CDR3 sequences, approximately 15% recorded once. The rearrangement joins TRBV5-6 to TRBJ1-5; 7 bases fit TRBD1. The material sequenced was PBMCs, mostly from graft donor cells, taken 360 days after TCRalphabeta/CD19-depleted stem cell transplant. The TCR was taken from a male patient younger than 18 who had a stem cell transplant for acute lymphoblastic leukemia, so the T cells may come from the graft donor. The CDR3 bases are TGTGCCAGCAGCTTGGGGGCGCCAGGGGGGTACCAGCCCCAGCATTTT. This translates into CASSLGAPGGYQPQHF.